The T cell receptor (beta chain) under discussion was sequenced for a study of CD8+CD57+ T cells in acquired aplastic anemia. About the study: Sorted cells (CD4+ and CD8+) yielded DNA amounts that averaged roughly 3.2 ug. Healthy donors averaged approximately 10 million reads for CD4+ cells.

TCR beta VDJ and CDR3 profiling used genomic DNA as template. TCRdb redid the calling of the reads with MiXCR, one entry per CDR3 protein. There are some 120,000 distinct CDR3 sequences in the sample; around 46% occur only once, and 2% to 3% lies in the top ten. In the case of this clonotype: This may be a read error, as it is one base from a much larger clone.

V was clipped by 8 bases and J by 10 bases; unmatched bases: 13. This CDR3 is built from 13 residues. Input material: sorted CD4+, CD8+, or CD8+CD57+ T cells (not recorded which) from PBMCs. The TCR was taken from a human donor in good health, serving as a control. The rearrangement joins TRBV12-3 or TRBV12-4 to TRBJ2-5; 7 bases match TRBD2. The CDR3 sequence is CASRGGDLGFQYF. The CDR3, as DNA: TGTGCCAGCCGTGGGGGGGACTTGGGTTTCCAGTACTTC.